Sequencing of this T cell receptor (beta chain) was carried out in a study of T cell responses to AZD1222 COVID-19 vaccine. Turning to the study itself: Investigators merged groups given second doses at roughly 4 or roughly 12 weeks.

The CDR3 is 16 residues long. V gave up 4 bases and J gave up 2 bases, with 15 bases separating them. CDR1 and CDR2 from the germline V gene are SGHRS and YFSETQ. A word on this clone: Its specificity is unknown.

Findings and caveats of the study: There were mostly white British donors and more females than males, and clonal diversity was possibly underestimated. Vaccination with two AZD1222 doses was followed by a rise in Spike-specific TCR breadth and depth.

Clones were read by immunoSEQ multiplex PCR, and TCRdb kept only the in-frame ones, dropping some. The data show 130,000 or so clones, more than 80% seen once. The chain couples TRBV5-1 to TRBJ2-2; D gene unclear. Sequencing used peripheral blood, obtained on day 0 of AZD1222 vaccination. This TCR was recovered from an adult in good health. The CDR3: CASSPSQSVNTGELFF. CDR3 DNA: TGCGCCAGCAGCCCGTCCCAGTCGGTAAACACCGGGGAGCTGTTTTTT.